This TCR beta chain was observed in a study of early stage breast cancer tumors. The protocol was immunoSEQ multiplex PCR, while the TCRdb copy is restricted to in-frame clones and leaves out a portion. The sample lists under 2,000 clones, 70% to 80% occurring once. J gave up 5 bases and V 2 bases, and 13 bases lay outside the gene matches. The CDR3 contains 17 residues. CDR1 and CDR2 from the germline V gene are MNHNS and SASEGT. This clonotype was obtained from a person aged 65 to 85 with breast cancer. The rearrangement links TRBV6-1 to TRBJ2-7, with 9 bases matching TRBD1. Sequencing used normal breast tissue next to the tumor. CDR3: CASSEKTPGTGGHEQYF. In nucleotides, the CDR3 is TGTGCCAGCAGTGAAAAAACTCCGGGAACAGGGGGCCACGAGCAGTACTTC.